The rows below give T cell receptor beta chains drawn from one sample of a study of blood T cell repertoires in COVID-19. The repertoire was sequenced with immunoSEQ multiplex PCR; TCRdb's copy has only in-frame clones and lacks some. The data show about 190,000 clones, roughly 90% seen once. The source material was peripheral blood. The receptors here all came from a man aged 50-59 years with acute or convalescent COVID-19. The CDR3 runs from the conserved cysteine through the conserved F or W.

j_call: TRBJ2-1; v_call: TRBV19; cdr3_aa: CASSSLRYNEQFF
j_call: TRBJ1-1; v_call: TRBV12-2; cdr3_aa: CASRLRTGRNTEAFF
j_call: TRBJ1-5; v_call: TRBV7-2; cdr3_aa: CASSFTSVRQPQHF
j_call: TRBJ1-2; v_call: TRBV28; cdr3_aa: CASSLNAGYTF
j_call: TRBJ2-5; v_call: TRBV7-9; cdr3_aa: CASSLGRTSGGETQYF
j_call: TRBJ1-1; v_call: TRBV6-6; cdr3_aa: CASSYQVSTEAFF
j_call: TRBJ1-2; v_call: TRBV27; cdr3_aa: CASSLPGTVPIGYGYTF
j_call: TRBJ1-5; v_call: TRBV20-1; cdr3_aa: CSASKSSGNQPQHF
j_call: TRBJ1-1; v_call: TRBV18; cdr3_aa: CASSPGGSEAFF
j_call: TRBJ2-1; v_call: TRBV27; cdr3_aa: CASSLVGTSGYNEQFF
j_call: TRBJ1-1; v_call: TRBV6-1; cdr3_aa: CASSEVNRMNTEAFF
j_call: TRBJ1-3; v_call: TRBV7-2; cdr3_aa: CASSPDVGRSSGNTIYF
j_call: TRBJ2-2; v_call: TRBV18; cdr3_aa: CASSPTSGGNTGELFF
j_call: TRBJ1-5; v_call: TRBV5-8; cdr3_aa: CASSFYSNQPQHF